The clone carrying this TCR beta chain was counted a few times. This sample is drawn from a study of T cell changes during pregnancy in multiple sclerosis. Using immunoSEQ multiplex PCR, the repertoire was profiled, and TCRdb retains in-frame clones only, with some absent. The sample comprises about 72,000 clones, 91% of which are singletons, and roughly 0.7% rests with the top ten. The receptor's source is a female donor in good health, enrolled as a control in a pregnancy study. The source was peripheral blood, collected in the third trimester of pregnancy.

The CDR3 DNA is TGTGCCAGCAGTCTCCTTGGACAGGTTGCAACTAATGAAAAACTGTTTTTT. Protein sequence: CASSLLGQVATNEKLFF. The chain is built from TRBV27 and TRBJ1-4; 7 positions agree with TRBD1. Germline assignment: CDR1 MNHEY and CDR2 SMNVEV (reference sequence). The CDR3 totals 17 residues. V trimming: 5 bases; J trimming: 0 bases; junction bases outside the gene matches: 9.